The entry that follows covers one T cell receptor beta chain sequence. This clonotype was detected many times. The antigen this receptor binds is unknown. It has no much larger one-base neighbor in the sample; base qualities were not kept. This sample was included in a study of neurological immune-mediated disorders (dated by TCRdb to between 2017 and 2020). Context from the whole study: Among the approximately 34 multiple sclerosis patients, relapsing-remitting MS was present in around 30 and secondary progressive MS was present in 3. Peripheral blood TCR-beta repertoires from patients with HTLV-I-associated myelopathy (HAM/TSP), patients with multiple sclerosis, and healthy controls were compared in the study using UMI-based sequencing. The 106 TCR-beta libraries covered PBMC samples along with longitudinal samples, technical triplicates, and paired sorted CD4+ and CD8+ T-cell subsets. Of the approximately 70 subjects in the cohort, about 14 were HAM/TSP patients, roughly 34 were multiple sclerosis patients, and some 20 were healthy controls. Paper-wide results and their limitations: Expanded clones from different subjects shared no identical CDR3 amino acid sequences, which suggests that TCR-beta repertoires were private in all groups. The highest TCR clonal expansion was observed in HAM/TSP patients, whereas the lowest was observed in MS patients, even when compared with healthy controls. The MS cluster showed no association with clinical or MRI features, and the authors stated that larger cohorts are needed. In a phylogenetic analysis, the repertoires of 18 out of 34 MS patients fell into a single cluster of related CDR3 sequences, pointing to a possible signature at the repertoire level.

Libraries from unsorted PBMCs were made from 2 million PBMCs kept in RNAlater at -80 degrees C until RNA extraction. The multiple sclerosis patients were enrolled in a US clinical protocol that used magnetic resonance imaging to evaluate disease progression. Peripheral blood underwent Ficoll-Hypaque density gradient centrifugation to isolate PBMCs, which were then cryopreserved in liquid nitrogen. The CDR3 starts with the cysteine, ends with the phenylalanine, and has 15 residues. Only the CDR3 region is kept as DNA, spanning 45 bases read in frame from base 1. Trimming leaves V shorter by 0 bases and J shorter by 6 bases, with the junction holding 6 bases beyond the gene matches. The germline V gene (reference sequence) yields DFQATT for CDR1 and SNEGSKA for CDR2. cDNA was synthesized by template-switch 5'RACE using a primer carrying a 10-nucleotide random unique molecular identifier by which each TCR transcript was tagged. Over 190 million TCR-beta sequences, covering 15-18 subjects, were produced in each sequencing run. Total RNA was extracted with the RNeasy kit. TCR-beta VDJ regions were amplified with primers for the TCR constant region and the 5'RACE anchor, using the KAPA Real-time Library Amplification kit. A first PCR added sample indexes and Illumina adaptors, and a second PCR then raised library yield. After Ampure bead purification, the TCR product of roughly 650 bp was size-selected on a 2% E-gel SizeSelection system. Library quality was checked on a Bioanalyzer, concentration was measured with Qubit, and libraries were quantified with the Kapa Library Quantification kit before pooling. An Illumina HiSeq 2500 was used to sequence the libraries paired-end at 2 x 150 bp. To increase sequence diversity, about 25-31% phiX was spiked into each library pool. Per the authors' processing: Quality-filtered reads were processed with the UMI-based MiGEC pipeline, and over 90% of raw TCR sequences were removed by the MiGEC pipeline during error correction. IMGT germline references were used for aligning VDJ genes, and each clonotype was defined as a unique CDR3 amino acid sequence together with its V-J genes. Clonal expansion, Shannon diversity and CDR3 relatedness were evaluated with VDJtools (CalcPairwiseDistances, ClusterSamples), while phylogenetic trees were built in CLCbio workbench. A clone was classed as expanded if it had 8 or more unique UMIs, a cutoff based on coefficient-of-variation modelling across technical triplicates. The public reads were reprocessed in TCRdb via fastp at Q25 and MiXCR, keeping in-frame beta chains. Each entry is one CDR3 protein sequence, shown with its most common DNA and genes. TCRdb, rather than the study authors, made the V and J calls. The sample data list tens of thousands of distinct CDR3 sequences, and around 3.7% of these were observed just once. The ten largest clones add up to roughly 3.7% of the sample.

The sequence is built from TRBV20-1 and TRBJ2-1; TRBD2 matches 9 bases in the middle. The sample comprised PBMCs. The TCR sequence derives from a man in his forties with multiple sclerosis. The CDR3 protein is CSARDSGGFRNEQFF. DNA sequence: TGCAGTGCTAGAGATAGCGGGGGATTCCGCAATGAGCAGTTCTTC.